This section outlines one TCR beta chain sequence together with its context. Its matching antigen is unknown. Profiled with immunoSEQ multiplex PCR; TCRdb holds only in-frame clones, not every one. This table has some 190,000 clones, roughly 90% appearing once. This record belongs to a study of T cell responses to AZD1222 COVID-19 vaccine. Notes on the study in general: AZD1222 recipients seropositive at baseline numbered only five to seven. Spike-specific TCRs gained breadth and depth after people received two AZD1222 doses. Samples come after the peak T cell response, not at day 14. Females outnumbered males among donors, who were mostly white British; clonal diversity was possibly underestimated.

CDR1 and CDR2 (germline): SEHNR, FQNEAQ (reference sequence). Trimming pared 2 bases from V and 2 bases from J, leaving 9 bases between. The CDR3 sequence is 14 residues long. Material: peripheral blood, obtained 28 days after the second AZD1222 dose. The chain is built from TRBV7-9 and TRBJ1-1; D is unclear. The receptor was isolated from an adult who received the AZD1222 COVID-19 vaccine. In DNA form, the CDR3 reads TGTGCCAGCAGCTTAATGGACGGCAACACTGAAGCTTTCTTT. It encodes CASSLMDGNTEAFF.